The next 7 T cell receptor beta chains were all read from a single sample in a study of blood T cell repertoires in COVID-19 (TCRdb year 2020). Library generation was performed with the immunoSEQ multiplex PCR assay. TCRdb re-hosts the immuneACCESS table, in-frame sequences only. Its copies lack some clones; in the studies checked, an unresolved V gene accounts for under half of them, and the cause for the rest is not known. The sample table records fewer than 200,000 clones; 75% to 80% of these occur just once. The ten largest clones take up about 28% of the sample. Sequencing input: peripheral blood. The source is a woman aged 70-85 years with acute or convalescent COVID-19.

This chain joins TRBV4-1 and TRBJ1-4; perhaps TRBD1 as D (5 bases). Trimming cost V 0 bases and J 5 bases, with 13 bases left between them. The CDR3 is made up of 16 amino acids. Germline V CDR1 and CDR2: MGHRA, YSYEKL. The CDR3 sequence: CASSQESREGNEKLFF. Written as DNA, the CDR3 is TGCGCCAGCAGCCAAGAGAGCAGGGAAGGGAATGAAAAACTGTTTTTT.

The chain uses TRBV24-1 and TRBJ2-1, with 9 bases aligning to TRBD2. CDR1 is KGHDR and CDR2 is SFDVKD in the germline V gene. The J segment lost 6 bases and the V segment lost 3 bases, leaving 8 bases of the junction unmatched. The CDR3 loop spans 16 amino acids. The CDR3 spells CATSDQGLATGNEQFF. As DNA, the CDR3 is TGTGCCACCAGTGATCAGGGACTAGCCACTGGCAATGAGCAGTTCTTC.

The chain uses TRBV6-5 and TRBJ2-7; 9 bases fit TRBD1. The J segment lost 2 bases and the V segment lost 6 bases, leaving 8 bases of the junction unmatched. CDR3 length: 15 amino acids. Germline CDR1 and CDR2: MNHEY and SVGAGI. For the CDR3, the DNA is TGTGCCAGCAGGGATCGGACAGGGGAAGCCTACGAGCAGTACTTC. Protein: CASRDRTGEAYEQYF.

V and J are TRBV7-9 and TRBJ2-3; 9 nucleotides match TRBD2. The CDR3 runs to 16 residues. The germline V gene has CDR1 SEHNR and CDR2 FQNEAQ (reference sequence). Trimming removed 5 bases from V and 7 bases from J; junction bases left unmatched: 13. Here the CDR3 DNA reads TGTGCCAGCAGCACCCTAACTAGCGGGTCCCGAAATACGCAGTATTTT. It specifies CASSTLTSGSRNTQYF.

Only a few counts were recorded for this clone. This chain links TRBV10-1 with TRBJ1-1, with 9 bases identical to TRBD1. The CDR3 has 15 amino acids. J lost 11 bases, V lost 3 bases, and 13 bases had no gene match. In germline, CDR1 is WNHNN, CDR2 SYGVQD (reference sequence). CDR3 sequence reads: CASSDPTNRGQRAFF. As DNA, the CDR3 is TGCGCCAGCAGTGACCCAACTAACAGGGGGCAACGTGCTTTCTTT.

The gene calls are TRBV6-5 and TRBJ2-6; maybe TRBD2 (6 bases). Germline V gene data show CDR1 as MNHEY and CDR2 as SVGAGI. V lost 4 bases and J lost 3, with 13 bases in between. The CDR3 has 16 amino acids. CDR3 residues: CASSFAGTYGANVLTF. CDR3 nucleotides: TGTGCCAGCAGTTTCGCCGGGACTTATGGGGCCAACGTCCTGACTTTC.

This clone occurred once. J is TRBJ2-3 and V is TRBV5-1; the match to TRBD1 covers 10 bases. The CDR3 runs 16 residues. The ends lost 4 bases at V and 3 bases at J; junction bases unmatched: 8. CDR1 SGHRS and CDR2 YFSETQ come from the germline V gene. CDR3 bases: TGCGCCAGCAGCGGGACAGGGGCCCGAAGTACAGATACGCAGTATTTT. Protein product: CASSGTGARSTDTQYF. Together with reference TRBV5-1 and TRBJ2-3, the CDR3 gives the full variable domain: KAGVTQTPRYLIKTRGQQVTLSCSPISGHRSVSWYQQTPGQGLQFLFEYFSETQRNKGNFPGRFSGRQFSNSRSEMNVSTLELGDSALYLCASSGTGARSTDTQYFGPGTRLTVL.